The entry below describes one T cell receptor (beta chain). The antigen remains unidentified. The length of the CDR3 is 16 residues. The V end was cut by 4 bases, the J end by 0 bases, with 16 bases between. Germline lookup yields CDR1 LNHDA and CDR2 SQIVND (reference sequence). The data belong to a study of brain metastases from non-small cell lung cancer. Notes on the study in general: Metastases had sparse T cells but largely shared repertoires with primaries. Compared with primary tumors, brain metastases showed less T-cell infiltration.

This table comes from immunoSEQ multiplex PCR, and its TCRdb copy is limited to in-frame clones, with some not included. The data contain about 15,000 clones, around four fifths of them singletons. The rearrangement uses TRBV19 and TRBJ2-7, with D hard to call. Sequenced material: primary lung tumor tissue. The TCR was taken from a donor aged 40 or older with non-small cell lung cancer. The CDR3 loop reads CASSTSIGVTSYEQYF. The CDR3, as DNA: TGTGCCAGTAGTACCTCAATTGGAGTTACCTCCTACGAGCAGTACTTC.